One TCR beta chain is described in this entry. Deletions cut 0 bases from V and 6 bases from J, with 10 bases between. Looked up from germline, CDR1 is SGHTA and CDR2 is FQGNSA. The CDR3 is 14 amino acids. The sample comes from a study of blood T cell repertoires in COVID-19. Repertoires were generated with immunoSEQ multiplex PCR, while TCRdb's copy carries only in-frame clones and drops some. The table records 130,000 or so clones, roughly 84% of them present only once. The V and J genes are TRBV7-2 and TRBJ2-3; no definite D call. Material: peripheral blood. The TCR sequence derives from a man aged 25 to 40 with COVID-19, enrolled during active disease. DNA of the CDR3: TGTGCCAGCAGCTTAGCTCCGAGCTACGATACGCAGTATTTT. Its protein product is CASSLAPSYDTQYF.